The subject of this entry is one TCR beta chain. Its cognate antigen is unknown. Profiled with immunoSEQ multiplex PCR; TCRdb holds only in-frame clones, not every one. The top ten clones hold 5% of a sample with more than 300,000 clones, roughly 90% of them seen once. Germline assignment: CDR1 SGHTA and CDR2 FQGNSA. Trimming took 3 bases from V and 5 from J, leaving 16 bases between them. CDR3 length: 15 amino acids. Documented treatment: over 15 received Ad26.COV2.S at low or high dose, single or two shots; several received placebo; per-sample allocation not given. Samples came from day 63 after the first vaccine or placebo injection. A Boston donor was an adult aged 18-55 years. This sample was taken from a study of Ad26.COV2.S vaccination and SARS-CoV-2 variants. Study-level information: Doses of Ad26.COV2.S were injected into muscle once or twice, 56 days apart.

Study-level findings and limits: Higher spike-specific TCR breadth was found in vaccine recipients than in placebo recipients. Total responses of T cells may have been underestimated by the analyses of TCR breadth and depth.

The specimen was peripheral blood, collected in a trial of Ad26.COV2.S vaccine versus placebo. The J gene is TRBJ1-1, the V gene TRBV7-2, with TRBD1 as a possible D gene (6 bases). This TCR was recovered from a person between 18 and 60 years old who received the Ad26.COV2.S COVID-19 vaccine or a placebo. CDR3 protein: CASSFVGARVTEAFF. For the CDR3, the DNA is TGTGCCAGCAGCTTCGTGGGGGCGCGTGTTACTGAAGCTTTCTTT.